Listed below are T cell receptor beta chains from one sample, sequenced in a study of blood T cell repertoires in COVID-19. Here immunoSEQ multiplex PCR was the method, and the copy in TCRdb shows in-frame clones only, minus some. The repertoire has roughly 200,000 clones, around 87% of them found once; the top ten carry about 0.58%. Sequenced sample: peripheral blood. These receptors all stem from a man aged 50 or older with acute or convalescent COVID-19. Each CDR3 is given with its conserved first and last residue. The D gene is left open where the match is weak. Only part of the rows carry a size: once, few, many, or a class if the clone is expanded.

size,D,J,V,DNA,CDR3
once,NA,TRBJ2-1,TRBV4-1,TGCGCCAGCAGCCAAGATAGTGGGAGAGGGAATGAGCAGTTCTTC,CASSQDSGRGNEQFF
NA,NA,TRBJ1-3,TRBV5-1,TGCGCCAGCAGCGATCAACCAGGGGTCGATGGAAACACCATATATTTT,CASSDQPGVDGNTIYF
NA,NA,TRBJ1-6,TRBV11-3,TGTGCCACCTTACCGACAGATTATAATTCACCCCTCCACTTT,CATLPTDYNSPLHF
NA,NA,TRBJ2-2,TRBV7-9,TGTGCCAGCAGCTCCGACAGGCGGACCGGGGAGCTGTTTTTT,CASSSDRRTGELFF
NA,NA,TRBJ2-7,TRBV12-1,TGTGCCAGCATCCCTCGGGAGCGGACCTACGAGCAGTACTTC,CASIPRERTYEQYF
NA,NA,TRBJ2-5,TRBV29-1,TGCAGCGCCACCGCGGTGGGCGGAGGAAGAGAGACCCAGTACTTC,CSATAVGGGRETQYF
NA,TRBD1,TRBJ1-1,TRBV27,TGTGCCAGCAGTTCCAATTCAGGGGGCACTGAAGCTTTCTTT,CASSSNSGGTEAFF
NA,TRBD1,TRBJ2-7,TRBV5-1,TGCGCCAGCAGCCCAGGACAGGGGCTTATCTACGAGCAGTACTTC,CASSPGQGLIYEQYF
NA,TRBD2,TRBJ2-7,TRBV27,TGTGCCAGCAGTCAATACCGGACTAGCGGGGGGTACTACGAGCAGTACTTC,CASSQYRTSGGYYEQYF
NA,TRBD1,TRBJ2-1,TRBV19,TGTGCCAGTAGTATAGGGACAGGGGACTACAATGAGCAGTTCTTC,CASSIGTGDYNEQFF
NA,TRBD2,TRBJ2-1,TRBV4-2,TGTGCCAGCAGCCAAGCACTTAGCGGGGGGGCCTACAATGAGCAGTTCTTC,CASSQALSGGAYNEQFF
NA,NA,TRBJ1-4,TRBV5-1,TGCGCCAGCAGCTTGGGCAGGGGACGTGAAAAACTGTTTTTT,CASSLGRGREKLFF
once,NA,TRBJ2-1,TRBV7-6,TGTGCCAGCAGCGCCAACAGGCCGAGCTCCTACAATGAGCAGTTCTTC,CASSANRPSSYNEQFF
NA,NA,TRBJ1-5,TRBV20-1,TGCAGTGCTAGTCGGCGGGGGGGTCAGCCCCAGCATTTT,CSASRRGGQPQHF
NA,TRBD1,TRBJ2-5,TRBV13,TGTGCCAGCAGCAAATGGGACAGACAAGAGACCCAGTACTTC,CASSKWDRQETQYF
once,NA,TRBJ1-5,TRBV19,TGTGCCAGTGCGGGAACCGCTAATCAGCCCCAGCATTTT,CASAGTANQPQHF
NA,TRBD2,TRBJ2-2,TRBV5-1,TGCGCCAGCAGCTTGGGTACTAGCGGGGTGTACACCGGGGAGCTGTTTTTT,CASSLGTSGVYTGELFF
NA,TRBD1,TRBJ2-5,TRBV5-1,TGCGCCAGCAGCTTCCTGGTGCAGGGGGTACAAGAGACCCAGTACTTC,CASSFLVQGVQETQYF
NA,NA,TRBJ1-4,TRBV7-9,TGTGCCAGCAGCCCCGGTGTGGCGACAGGACCGCAGTGGGAAAAACTGTTTTTT,CASSPGVATGPQWEKLFF
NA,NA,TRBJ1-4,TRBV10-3,TGTGCCTCGCGATACGGTGCAACTAATGAAAAACTGTTTTTT,CASRYGATNEKLFF
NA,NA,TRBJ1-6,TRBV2,TGTGCCAGCAGTGAATTAGGCCTTGGGAGAAATTCACCCCTCCACTTT,CASSELGLGRNSPLHF
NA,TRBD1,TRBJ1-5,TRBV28,TGTGCCAGCAGTTCCTTCGGACAGGGTAATCAGCCCCAGCATTTT,CASSSFGQGNQPQHF
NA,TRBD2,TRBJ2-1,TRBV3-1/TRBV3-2,TGTGCCAGCACCTTAGCGGGGGGCTACAATGAGCAGTTCTTC,CASTLAGGYNEQFF
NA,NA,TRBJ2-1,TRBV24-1,TGTGCCACCAGTGGTGGGAGCTCCTACAATGAGCAGTTCTTC,CATSGGSSYNEQFF